The entry that follows covers one T cell receptor (beta chain) sequence. This CDR3 comprises 17 residues. The sample belongs to a study of blood T cell repertoires in COVID-19. Study-wide context: The United States, Italy and Spain were the sources of the acute and convalescent COVID-19 samples.

This table comes from immunoSEQ multiplex PCR, and its TCRdb copy is limited to in-frame clones, with some not included. The sample lists about 160,000 clones; around 82% were seen once. The sequence was obtained from a woman in her 40s with COVID-19, enrolled during active disease. The sequenced sample consisted of peripheral blood. V usage is TRBV21-1 and J usage is TRBJ2-4; the D call of TRBD2 is as the table states it, not checked on the DNA. TRBV21-1 corresponds to a pseudogene. CDR3 amino acids: CASSPSGKRLAKNIQYF. The CDR3 region has the DNA TGTGCCAGCAGCCCCAGCGGGAAGAGACTAGCCAAAAACATTCAGTACTTC.